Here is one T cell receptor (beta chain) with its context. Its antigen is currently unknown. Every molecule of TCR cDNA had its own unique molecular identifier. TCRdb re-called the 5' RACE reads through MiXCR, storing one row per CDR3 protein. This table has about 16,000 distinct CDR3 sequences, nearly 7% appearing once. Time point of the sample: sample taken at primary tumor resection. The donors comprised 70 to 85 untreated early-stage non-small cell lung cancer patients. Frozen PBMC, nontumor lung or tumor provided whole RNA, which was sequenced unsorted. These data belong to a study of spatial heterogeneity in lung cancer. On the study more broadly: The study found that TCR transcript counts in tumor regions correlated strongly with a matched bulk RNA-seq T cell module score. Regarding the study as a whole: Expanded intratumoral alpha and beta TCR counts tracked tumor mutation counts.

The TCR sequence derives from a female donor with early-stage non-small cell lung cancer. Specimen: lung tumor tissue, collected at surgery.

This chain's CDR3 is CASGGTGEKLFF. The CDR3 nucleotides are TGTGCCAGCGGTGGTACTGGTGAAAAACTGTTTTTT. The V and J genes are TRBV6-1 and TRBJ1-4; D gene uncertain. Germline CDR1 reads MNHNS; CDR2 reads SASEGT. The CDR3 is made up of 12 amino acids. The germline V and J ends were trimmed by 8 bases and 7 bases, with 11 bases remaining between them.